This T cell receptor beta chain comes out of a study of CD8 T cells in Susac syndrome (dated by TCRdb to between 2017 and 2020). Regarding the research as a whole: Of the Susac syndrome patients who were sequenced, six had clinically active disease and roughly 8 were in clinical remission. At blood withdrawal, Susac syndrome patients were therapy-naive, treated with corticosteroids (with IVIg additionally given to some), or treated with IVIg alone. Whether CD8+ T cell activation and differentiation in Susac syndrome was antigen driven was tested using repertoire sequencing. Points the paper makes about the study in general: The CD4+ T cell repertoire of patients with Susac syndrome showed no detectable clonal expansion. The study acknowledged that relatively few individuals were included in the TCR sequencing and HLA analysis.

High-throughput TCR beta sequencing profiled peripheral blood CD8+ and CD4+ T cells from healthy donors, Susac syndrome patients and multiple sclerosis patients. The Susac syndrome patients fulfilled recently defined diagnostic criteria for either definite or probable disease. Bulk CD8+ and CD4+ T cells were purified magnetically by negative isolation, whereas CD8+ TEMRA cells were enriched by FACS. Blood was collected in EDTA tubes and processed within 24 hours, with PBMCs isolated through density gradient centrifugation. PBMCs intended for TCR sequencing were cryopreserved in liquid nitrogen and were subsequently thawed in a 37 degrees C water bath. The sorted or isolated CD4+, CD8+ and CD8+ TEMRA cells had a purity of 90% or higher. The junction carries 3 bases between V and J, which are trimmed by 3 bases and 0 bases respectively. The CDR3 goes from the cysteine to the phenylalanine over 13 residues. The entry retains the CDR3 DNA only, 39 bases that are in frame from base 1. The germline V gene supplies CDR1 ENHRY and CDR2 SYGVKD.

This clonotype showed up just once. It lacks a known antigen. No much larger clone is present one base from it, and per-base qualities are unavailable. A lone read is weak support. RNA was extracted with the RNeasy kit and about 0.5 to 1 ug was reverse transcribed using random hexamers. The immunoSEQ multiplex PCR assay, which covers 54 Vbeta and 13 Jbeta segments, was used to amplify TCR beta CDR3 regions. PCR amplification bias was corrected using a synthetic template baseline for primer optimization and computational correction. For the original study's pipeline: Reads were assigned to V, D and J genes according to IMGT and analyzed in immunoSEQ Analyzer, with only productive sequences retained. To calculate clonality, Shannon entropy was normalized by log2 of the number of productive unique sequences and then subtracted from one. For each patient and control, public and private clones were evaluated among the 100 most prevalent clones. Susac-specific clones were defined as absent from healthy and MS cohorts, some 1,000 published viral clones and other ImmuneACCESS disease sequences. TCRdb applied fastp at Q25 and MiXCR to the public reads, then kept only in-frame beta chains. Rows are combined by CDR3 protein, so each entry shows the most common genes and DNA. The V and J calls come from TCRdb's annotation, not from the publication. The table for this sample lists some 190,000 distinct CDR3 sequences; about 95% of them were counted only once. 0.15% to 0.2% of the sample comes from the top ten.

Material for sequencing was CD4+ T cells from PBMCs. The sequence links TRBV10-3 to TRBJ1-5; confidence is insufficient to name the D gene. The source of this sequence is a human donor with Susac syndrome. The nucleotides read TGTGCCATCAGTGACGGTAGCAATCAGCCCCAGCATTTT. Translated, it reads CAISDGSNQPQHF.